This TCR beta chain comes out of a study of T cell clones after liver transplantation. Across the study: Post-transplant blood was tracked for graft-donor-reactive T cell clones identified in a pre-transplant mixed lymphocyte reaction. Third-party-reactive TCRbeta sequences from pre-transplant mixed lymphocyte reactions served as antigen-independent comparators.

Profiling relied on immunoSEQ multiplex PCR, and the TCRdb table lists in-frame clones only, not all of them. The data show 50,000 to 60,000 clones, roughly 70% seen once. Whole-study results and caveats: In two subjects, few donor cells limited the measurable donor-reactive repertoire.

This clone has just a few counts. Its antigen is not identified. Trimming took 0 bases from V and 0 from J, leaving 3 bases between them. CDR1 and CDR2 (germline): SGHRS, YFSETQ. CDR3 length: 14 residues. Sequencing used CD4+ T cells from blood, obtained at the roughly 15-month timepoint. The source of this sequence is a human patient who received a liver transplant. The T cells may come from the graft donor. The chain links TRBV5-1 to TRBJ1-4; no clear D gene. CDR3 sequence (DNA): TGCGCCAGCAGCTTGGATTCAACTAATGAAAAACTGTTTTTT. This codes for CASSLDSTNEKLFF.